This paragraph reports one T cell receptor (beta chain). The antigen remains unidentified. Germline values: CDR1 SEHNR, CDR2 FQNEAQ (reference sequence). The ends were cut back, 10 bases at V and 0 bases at J, with 13 bases in the middle. The CDR3 runs 14 residues. This sample stems from a study of T cell repertoires in cytomegalovirus infection. TCRdb redid the calling of the reads with MiXCR, one entry per CDR3 protein. The profile shows about 500,000 distinct CDR3 sequences, 25% to 35% of them singletons. Sample: cultured PBMCs, taken from culture after CMV antigen stimulation. The chain uses TRBV7-9 and TRBJ2-1, with D hard to call. The TCR was taken from a human donor in good health (CMV status not recorded). Some clones in this sample may be carry-over from other donors' samples. The CDR3 DNA reads TGTGCCATTCCGGCAGCGAACTCCTACAATGAGCAGTTCTTC. Protein sequence: CAIPAANSYNEQFF. Filled out from reference TRBV7-9 and TRBJ2-1, the complete variable domain reads DTGVSQNPRHKITKRGQNVTFRCDPISEHNRLYWYRQTLGQGPEFLTYFQNEAQLEKSRLLSDRFSAERPKGSFSTLEIQRTEQGDSAMYLCAIPAANSYNEQFFGPGTRLTVL.